This entry describes one T cell receptor beta chain. The data are from a study of control samples from healthy donors and cancer patients. Generated by immunoSEQ multiplex PCR, the TCRdb table keeps only in-frame clones and is missing some. This sample has 100,000 to 150,000 clones, with around 90% found just once. V was pared by 0 bases and J by 0 bases, with 10 bases between. The CDR3 loop spans 16 amino acids. Germline CDR1 and CDR2: MNHEY and SVGAGI. Sample: blood. V and J are TRBV6-5 and TRBJ2-3; the D gene is possibly TRBD1 (5 bases). The receptor was derived from a man between 18 and 35 years old in good health. Here the CDR3 reads CASSYSQGHSTDTQYF. CDR3 DNA: TGTGCCAGCAGTTACTCGCAGGGCCATAGCACAGATACGCAGTATTTT.